This T cell receptor beta chain emerged from a study of blood T cell repertoires in COVID-19. Across the study: Researchers got acute and convalescent COVID-19 samples from the United States, Italy and Spain. Sources were T cells, B-cell-depleted T cells, or PBMCs; the material itself was cDNA or gDNA.

Germline V gene data show CDR1 as LNHDA and CDR2 as SQIVND (reference sequence). V was clipped by 7 bases and J by 7 bases; unmatched bases: 5. This CDR3 contains 12 residues. In the authors' workflow: Amplified reference gene primers provided the basis for estimating nucleated cell counts. The repertoire was sequenced with immunoSEQ multiplex PCR; TCRdb's copy has only in-frame clones and lacks some. That table gives V, J and clone size, and the DNA gave D and trimming. Altogether roughly 130,000 clones are present, over 85% being singletons, with the ten largest covering more than 3%. J is TRBJ2-3 and V is TRBV19; 7 bases agree with TRBD1. The source is a man aged 45-60 years with active COVID-19. The source material was peripheral blood. The chain's CDR3 is CASMGDSHTQYF. The CDR3 region has the DNA TGTGCCAGTATGGGGGACAGTCATACGCAGTATTTT.